Below, 8 T cell receptor beta chains from the same sample are listed, as sequenced in a study of blood T cell repertoires in COVID-19 (dated by TCRdb to 2019 to 2021). The library relied on the immunoSEQ multiplex PCR assay. What TCRdb holds here is the immuneACCESS table cut down to in-frame rearrangements. Part of the clones is not present; checked against another copy, under half of the missing clones reflect an unresolved V gene, and the others are unexplained. In this sample the table shows 200,000 to 250,000 clones, over 75% of which occur a single time. The ten largest clones represent approximately 1.6% of the sample. Sequenced input: PBMCs or T cells enriched from blood (not recorded which). The source of these receptors is a man aged 40-49 years who had recovered from COVID-19.

The DNA for the CDR3 is TGTGCCAGCAGTCCGACAGGGGCCTATAATTCACCCCTCCACTTT. Its translation: CASSPTGAYNSPLHF. The chain couples TRBV28 to TRBJ1-6; 8 bases map to TRBD1. CDR3 size: 15 residues. Germline V gives CDR1 MDHEN, CDR2 SYDVKM. V shed 5 bases, J shed 2 bases, and the junction held 2 bases outside the gene matches.

This clone was seen more than once but under ten times. The CDR3: CASSWERTGGEKLFF. The CDR3 DNA follows: TGCGCCAGCAGCTGGGAAAGGACAGGGGGAGAAAAACTGTTTTTT. V gene TRBV5-1 combines with J gene TRBJ1-4; TRBD1 matches 10 bases. Germline V lookup: CDR1 SGHRS, CDR2 YFSETQ. CDR3 size: 15 residues. The V gene end was trimmed by 3 bases and the J gene end by 8 bases; junction bases not matched to a gene: 7.

The genes are TRBV2 and TRBJ2-1; TRBD2 matches 7 bases. Germline V gene data show CDR1 as SNHLY and CDR2 as FYNNEI. Germline trimming cut 9 bases from V and 7 bases from J; bases unmatched to any gene: 12. The CDR3 is 14 residues long. The CDR3 is CARTREGRMNEQFF. The DNA for the CDR3 is TGTGCCAGGACAAGGGAGGGGAGAATGAATGAGCAGTTCTTC.

This clone turned up a few times. The rearrangement links TRBV12-3 or TRBV12-4 to TRBJ2-2; no clear D gene. The CDR3 contains 12 residues. With 6 bases removed from V and 6 bases from J, the gap between germline ends came to 8 bases. The CDR3 DNA reads as TGTGCCAGCAGCCCTAACCCCGGGGAGCTGTTTTTT. Translated: CASSPNPGELFF.

This rearrangement joins TRBV19 to TRBJ2-7; 8 nucleotides line up with TRBD1. The V gene's germline CDR1 is LNHDA and CDR2 SQIVND (reference sequence). With 6 bases clipped from V and 7 bases from J, the junction kept 11 bases outside the gene matches. The CDR3 loop spans 14 amino acids. CDR3: CASSSRTGSGEQYF. The CDR3 DNA is TGTGCCAGTAGCTCAAGGACAGGGTCGGGGGAGCAGTACTTC. Full variable domain (remainder filled in from reference TRBV19 and TRBJ2-7): DGGITQSPKYLFRKEGQNVTLSCEQNLNHDAMYWYRQDPGQGLRLIYYSQIVNDFQKGDIAEGYSVSREKKESFPLTVTSAQKNPTAFYLCASSSRTGSGEQYFGPGTRLTVT.

The V call is TRBV12-3 or TRBV12-4, the J call TRBJ2-1; 12 bases are shared with TRBD2. The CDR3 extends over 13 amino acids. The junction had 3 bases not matched to a gene; V was cut back by 6 bases and J by 9 bases. CDR3 residues: CASRASGGVEQFF. DNA for the CDR3: TGTGCCAGCAGGGCTAGCGGGGGGGTTGAGCAGTTCTTC.

The chain couples TRBV2 to TRBJ1-2, with 8 positions matching TRBD1. The germline V gene encodes CDR1 SNHLY and CDR2 FYNNEI. This CDR3 region has 15 residues. Trimming took 3 bases from V and 8 from J; bases not matched to a gene: 11. CDR3 bases: TGTGCCAGCAGTGATCGCGCAGGGGGCTTGAGCGGCTACACCTTC. Translated, it gives CASSDRAGGLSGYTF.

V and J are TRBV28 and TRBJ2-7, with TRBD2 as a possible D gene (7 bases). The CDR3 loop spans 15 amino acids. CDR1 is MDHEN, CDR2 SYDVKM, per germline. V lost 8 bases and J lost 2, with 19 bases in between. The CDR3 DNA is TGTGCCAGCGGGCGGTTGATGGGGGGGCCCTACGAGCAGTACTTC. This gives the protein CASGRLMGGPYEQYF. Combining the CDR3 with reference TRBV28 and TRBJ2-7 gives the whole variable domain DVKVTQSSRYLVKRTGEKVFLECVQDMDHENMFWYRQDPGLGLRLIYFSYDVKMKEKGDIPEGYSVSREKKERFSLILESASTNQTSMYLCASGRLMGGPYEQYFGPGTRLTVT.